The clone carrying this T cell receptor beta chain was observed many times. Its antigen is as yet unknown. As for time point: patch test 2, 6 weeks after DPC sensitization. Documented treatment: therapeutic diphenylcyclopropenone sensitization with weekly scalp DPC. TCRdb called the RACE reads again in MiXCR, with one record for every CDR3 protein. This sample has tens of thousands of distinct CDR3 sequences, with around 7% found just once. The record originates from a study of human T cells and chemical hapten exposure. On the study more broadly: Sensitization used 2% DPC on roughly 2 cm by roughly 2 cm upper inner arm skin.

Trimming shortened V by 4 bases and J by 8 bases, and 21 bases separated the two germline ends. From germline, CDR1 is GTSNPN and CDR2 SVGIG (reference sequence). The CDR3 covers 16 residues. General observations from the study: DPC sensitization did not alter TCRs above 1 in 1000 frequency.

V gene TRBV30 combines with J gene TRBJ1-6; possible D gene TRBD1, 5 bases. The receptor was isolated from a woman in her thirties with alopecia areata. Some clones in this sample may be carry-over from other donors' samples. The material sequenced was whole blood, taken in connection with sensitization to the hapten diphenylcyclopropenone (DPC). CDR3: CAWTLGEGLFDSPLHF. CDR3 nucleotide sequence: TGTGCCTGGACCTTGGGGGAGGGCCTCTTCGATTCACCCCTCCACTTT. The variable domain in full, completed from reference TRBV30 and TRBJ1-6, reads SQTIHQWPATLVQPVGSPLSLECTVEGTSNPNLYWYRQAAGRGLQLLFYSVGIGQISSEVPQNLSASRPQDRQFILSSKKLLLSDSGFYLCAWTLGEGLFDSPLHFGNGTRLTVT.